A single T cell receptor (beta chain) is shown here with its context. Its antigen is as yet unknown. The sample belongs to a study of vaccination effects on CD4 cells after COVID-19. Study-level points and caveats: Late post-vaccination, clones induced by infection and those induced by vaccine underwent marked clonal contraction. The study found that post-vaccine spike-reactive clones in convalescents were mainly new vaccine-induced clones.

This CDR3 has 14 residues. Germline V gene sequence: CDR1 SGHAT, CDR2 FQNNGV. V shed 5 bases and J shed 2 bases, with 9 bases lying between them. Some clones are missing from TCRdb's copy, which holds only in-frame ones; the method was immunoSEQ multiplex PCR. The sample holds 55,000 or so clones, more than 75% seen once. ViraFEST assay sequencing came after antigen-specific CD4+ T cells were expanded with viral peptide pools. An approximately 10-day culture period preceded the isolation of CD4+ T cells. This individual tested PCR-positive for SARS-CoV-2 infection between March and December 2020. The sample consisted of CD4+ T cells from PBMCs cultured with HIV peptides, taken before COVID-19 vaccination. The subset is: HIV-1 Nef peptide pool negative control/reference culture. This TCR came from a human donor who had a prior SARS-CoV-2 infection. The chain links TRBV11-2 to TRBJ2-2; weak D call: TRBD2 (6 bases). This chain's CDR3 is CASSRDSNTGELFF. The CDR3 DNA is TGTGCCAGCAGCCGGGACTCAAACACCGGGGAGCTGTTTTTT.